This T cell receptor beta chain is drawn from a study of T cell responses to AZD1222 COVID-19 vaccine. Background on the study: Pooling covered second doses at about 4 or about 12 weeks.

This CDR3 has 15 amino acids. V was pared by 8 bases and J by 1 base, with 3 bases of the junction left unmatched. The germline gives CDR1 KGHSH, CDR2 LQKENI. The method was immunoSEQ multiplex PCR; TCRdb's version includes in-frame clones alone and lacks a portion of them. The repertoire holds some 90,000 clones, with over 75% as singletons. Notes on the study in general: Spike-specific TCR repertoires showed rising breadth and depth after two AZD1222 doses. Vaccine-associated CD4 TCRs spanned spike, dominant at 160-218 and 743-854. No repertoire was sampled before or during the peak T cell response, only after it.

About this clone: The antigen remains unidentified.

Sequenced here: peripheral blood, sampled on day 0 of AZD1222 vaccination. The chain couples TRBV18 to TRBJ2-6, with TRBD1 identical over 9 bases. The clonotype comes from an adult in good health. CDR3 coding DNA: TGTGCCAGCGCAGGACAGGGGTCTGGGGCCAACGTCCTGACTTTC. This translates into CASAGQGSGANVLTF. The full variable domain, rest sourced from reference TRBV18 and TRBJ2-6, is NAGVMQNPRHLVRRRGQEARLRCSPMKGHSHVYWYRQLPEEGLKFMVYLQKENIIDESGMPKERFSAEFPKEGPSILRIQQVVRGDSAAYFCASAGQGSGANVLTFGAGSRLTVL.